This T cell receptor (beta chain) emerged from a study of T cells in Graves' hyperthyroidism and ophthalmopathy. From germline, CDR1 is SGHRS and CDR2 YFSETQ. V lost 4 bases, J lost 1 base, and 9 bases lay in between. The CDR3 runs 15 residues. Amplified TCR beta CDR3 regions derived from RNA transcripts. First-round RT-PCR of the TCR CDR3 relied on the HTBI primer set. TCRdb re-derived calls from the multiplex PCR reads in MiXCR, one entry per CDR3 protein. The data show approximately 590,000 distinct CDR3 sequences, 15% to 18% seen once. The PBMCs studied were ones that came from about 10 ml fresh peripheral blood.

The source material was blood. The J gene is TRBJ2-6, the V gene TRBV5-1; D is ambiguous. The sequence was obtained from a woman aged 25 to 39 with Graves' hyperthyroidism. CDR3 region: CASSLPRSGANVLTF. As DNA, the CDR3 is TGCGCCAGCAGCCTCCCCCGTTCTGGGGCCAACGTCCTGACTTTC.